These 10 T cell receptor beta chains share one sample of origin, sequenced in a study of regulatory T cells in long-lasting Graves disease. Researchers made TCR beta libraries by using iRepertoire HTBI primers and running Arm-PCR on CDR3 regions. Via MiXCR, TCRdb re-called the multiplex PCR reads, giving one row per CDR3 protein. The sample holds about 470,000 distinct CDR3 sequences, less than 25% seen once. The time point here: persistent/refractory GD, antithyroid drugs over 5 years with positive TRAb. The authors made the TCR library using RNA they extracted from PBMCs. This sample comprised peripheral blood mononuclear cells (PBMCs), obtained when the disease was refractory, from a patient treated with antithyroid drugs. The receptors were sampled from a female donor with Graves disease.

A word on this clonotype: At one end the junction does not follow the germline gene, possibly because of a read error. V is TRBV7-9 and J is TRBJ2-7; 7 bases are a match to TRBD1. In germline, CDR1 is SEHNR, CDR2 FQNEAQ (reference sequence). The CDR3 has 15 residues. CDR3 sequence: CANSQNRGTLYEQYF. The CDR3 nucleotides are TGTGCCAACAGCCAAAACAGGGGAACTCTTTACGAGCAGTACTTC.

A few counts support this clonotype. The V and J genes are TRBV7-3 and TRBJ2-2, with D tentatively TRBD2 (5 bases). V lost 2 bases and J lost 2, with 9 bases in between. CDR1 and CDR2 (germline): SGHTA, FQGTGA. The CDR3 runs to 15 residues. The CDR3 here is CASSLASPNTGELFF. CDR3 sequence (DNA): TGTGCCAGCAGCTTAGCTAGCCCAAACACCGGGGAGCTGTTTTTT.

This chain connects TRBV19 to TRBJ1-2; D might be TRBD1 (5 bases). V lost 3 bases to trimming and J lost 2 bases, with 7 bases between them. This CDR3 comprises 13 residues. Germline V gives CDR1 LNHDA, CDR2 SQIVND (reference sequence). CDR3 bases: TGTGCCAGTAGTATCGGGGGAAACTATGGCTACACCTTC. Translation gives CASSIGGNYGYTF. Combining the CDR3 with reference TRBV19 and TRBJ1-2 gives the whole variable domain DGGITQSPKYLFRKEGQNVTLSCEQNLNHDAMYWYRQDPGQGLRLIYYSQIVNDFQKGDIAEGYSVSREKKESFPLTVTSAQKNPTAFYLCASSIGGNYGYTFGSGTRLTVV.

This clonotype was counted between two and nine times. V usage is TRBV27 and J usage is TRBJ2-7; D unresolved. Trimming cost V 3 bases and J 3 bases, with 9 bases left between them. The CDR3 runs 13 residues. CDR1 is MNHEY and CDR2 is SMNVEV in the germline V gene (reference sequence). The CDR3 protein is CASSFSSRYEQYF. The CDR3 region has the DNA TGTGCCAGCAGTTTTTCCTCACGCTACGAGCAGTACTTC.

This clonotype was seen ten or more times. The rearrangement joins TRBV6-1 to TRBJ2-2; 10 bases align to TRBD2. V dropped 6 bases and J dropped 3; count of bases not matched to a gene: 10. CDR1 and CDR2 (germline): MNHNS, SASEGT. The CDR3 extends over 17 amino acids. For the CDR3, the DNA is TGTGCCAGCAGCCCCTTCCTAGCGGGAGCTCACACCGGGGAGCTGTTTTTT. This encodes CASSPFLAGAHTGELFF.

This clonotype was counted at least ten times. This chain connects TRBV28 to TRBJ2-5; maybe TRBD1 (7 bases). Germline V gene lookup returns CDR1 MDHEN and CDR2 SYDVKM. The CDR3 has 13 residues. V was cut by 9 bases and J by 5 bases, with 16 bases left in between. The CDR3 loop reads CASNPGGTETQYF. The CDR3, as DNA: TGTGCCAGTAATCCAGGGGGGACGGAGACCCAGTACTTC.

This clonotype has ten or more counts. The rearrangement uses TRBV12-3 or TRBV12-4 and TRBJ1-1; weak D call: TRBD1 (6 bases). The CDR3 is made up of 15 amino acids. V was cut by 2 bases and J by 6 bases, with 16 bases left in between. The CDR3 DNA sequence: TGTGCCAGCAGTTTAAAGGGTAGGGGGTTCCCTGAAGCTTTCTTT. Translated: CASSLKGRGFPEAFF.

This clonotype was recorded a few times. V is TRBV29-1 and J is TRBJ1-3; D gene uncertain. Germline loops: CDR1 SQVTM, CDR2 ANQGSEA. The ends were cut back, 7 bases at V and 5 bases at J, with 9 bases in the middle. CDR3 size: 11 residues. The CDR3 sequence is CSAPVRNTIYF. The CDR3, as DNA: TGCAGCGCCCCCGTAAGAAACACCATATATTTT.

V is TRBV6-1 and J is TRBJ1-5; the match to TRBD1 covers 8 bases. The germline CDR1 and CDR2 sequences are MNHNS and SASEGT. Losses at the gene ends were 2 bases for V and 4 bases for J; bases not matched to a gene: 10. This CDR3 is 17 amino acids long. CDR3 sequence (DNA): TGTGCCAGCAGTGAAACCTGGCACAGGGGGTATAATCAGCCCCAGCATTTT. Protein: CASSETWHRGYNQPQHF.

This clonotype was picked up many times. The rearrangement joins TRBV7-3 to TRBJ2-5; 8 bases agree with TRBD2. After removal of 2 bases from V and 5 bases from J, the junction contained 7 bases not matched to a gene. The CDR3 runs to 15 residues. CDR1 is SGHTA, CDR2 FQGTGA, per germline. The DNA of the CDR3 is TGTGCCAGCAGCTTAGGGACTAGTGATTATGAGACCCAGTACTTC. Protein sequence: CASSLGTSDYETQYF.